This T cell receptor beta chain was observed in a study of T cell changes during pregnancy in multiple sclerosis. CDR3 length equals 12 residues. Trimming stripped 4 bases from V and 8 bases from J, with 12 bases between. Germline assignment: CDR1 SGHRS and CDR2 YFSETQ. The method was immunoSEQ multiplex PCR; TCRdb's version includes in-frame clones alone and lacks a portion of them. The sample has roughly 42,000 clones, 90% to 95% seen once; the top ten hold more than 0.35%. The rearrangement uses TRBV5-1 and TRBJ1-2, with D maybe TRBD1 (6 bases). The receptor comes from a female donor with multiple sclerosis, enrolled in a pregnancy study. Here the sequenced sample was CD4+ T cells from peripheral blood mononuclear cells, taken after pregnancy. The CDR3 region has the DNA TGCGCCAGCAGCGAGGACAGTTACGGCTACACCTTC. Amino acids: CASSEDSYGYTF.